Listed below are T cell receptor beta chains from one sample, sequenced in a study of blood T cell repertoires in COVID-19. Clones were sequenced by immunoSEQ multiplex PCR, and TCRdb holds only the in-frame ones, with some missing. The data contain roughly 49,000 clones, 85% to 90% of them seen just once; the ten biggest clones take up about 26%. Sequenced material: peripheral blood. These receptors were taken from a human donor in a cohort sampled during active COVID-19. Both conserved end residues are part of each CDR3. A D gene is named only where the DNA matches it firmly. The size entry is marked missing in some rows and otherwise reads once, few, many or a size class.

d_gene	v_gene	abundance	j_gene	CDR3nt	CDR3aa
TRBD1	TRBV24-1	-	TRBJ1-1	TGTGCCACCAGTGATACAGGGGTCACTGAAGCTTTCTTT	CATSDTGVTEAFF
-	TRBV7-9	-	TRBJ1-2	TGTGCCAGCAGCCCACAGGGAAGGGACGGCTACACCTTC	CASSPQGRDGYTF
TRBD1	TRBV27	few	TRBJ2-2	TGTGCCAGTCTTGACAGGGCCGCCGGGGAGCTGTTTTTT	CASLDRAAGELFF
-	TRBV12-5	-	TRBJ2-1	TGTGCTAGTGGTTTGACCGGGACTCACAATGAGCAGTTCTTC	CASGLTGTHNEQFF
-	TRBV28	-	TRBJ1-2	TGTGCCAGCAGTTTCTCCGAGTATGGCTACACCTTC	CASSFSEYGYTF
TRBD2	TRBV6-5	-	TRBJ2-5	TGTGCCAGCAGGACTAGCGGGGACCAAGAGACCCAGTACTTC	CASRTSGDQETQYF
TRBD1	TRBV19	-	TRBJ1-3	TGTGCCTCCCGTCAGAACAGGGGCTCTGGAAACACCATATATTTT	CASRQNRGSGNTIYF
TRBD1	TRBV7-2	-	TRBJ1-1	TGTGCCAGCAGCTCCACAGGGGGGGTCACTGAAGCTTTCTTT	CASSSTGGVTEAFF
TRBD2	TRBV27	-	TRBJ2-2	TGTGCCAGCAGTTTAGTCGTAGTAGCGGGGGTCACCGGGGAGCTGTTTTTT	CASSLVVVAGVTGELFF
TRBD2	TRBV24-1	-	TRBJ2-3	TGTGCCACCAGTGATCCTACTAGCGGCCGCACAGATACGCAGTATTTT	CATSDPTSGRTDTQYF
TRBD2	TRBV7-2	-	TRBJ2-1	TGTGCCAGCAGCTACAACGGGGCCGCGGGAGCCTACAATGAGCAGTTCTTC	CASSYNGAAGAYNEQFF
TRBD2	TRBV3-1/TRBV3-2	-	TRBJ2-7	TGTGCCAGCAGCCAAGGGACTAGCGGGGGGAACTACGAGCAGTACTTC	CASSQGTSGGNYEQYF
-	TRBV6-5	-	TRBJ1-5	TGTGCCAGCCTGGGGCAACTGAGCAATCAGCCCCAGCATTTT	CASLGQLSNQPQHF